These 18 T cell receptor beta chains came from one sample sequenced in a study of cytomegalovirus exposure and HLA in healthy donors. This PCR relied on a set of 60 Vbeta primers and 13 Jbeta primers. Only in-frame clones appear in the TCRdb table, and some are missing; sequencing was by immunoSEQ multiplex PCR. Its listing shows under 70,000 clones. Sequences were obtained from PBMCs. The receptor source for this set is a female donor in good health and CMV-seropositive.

The CDR3 reads CASSLLSTGAQETQYF. Here the CDR3 DNA reads TGCGCCAGCAGCTTGTTATCTACAGGGGCCCAAGAGACCCAGTACTTC. The chain has TRBV5-1 and TRBJ2-5; 7 bases fit TRBD1. The CDR3 length is 16 residues. Germline V gene sequence: CDR1 SGHRS, CDR2 YFSETQ. Trimming took 1 base from V and 1 from J; bases not matched to a gene: 7.

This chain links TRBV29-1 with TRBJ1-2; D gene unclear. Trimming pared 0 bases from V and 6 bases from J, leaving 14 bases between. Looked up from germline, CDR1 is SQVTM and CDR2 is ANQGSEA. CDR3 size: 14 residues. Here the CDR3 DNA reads TGCAGCGTTGAAGAGTGGGTCAACTACAATGGCTACACCTTC. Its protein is CSVEEWVNYNGYTF.

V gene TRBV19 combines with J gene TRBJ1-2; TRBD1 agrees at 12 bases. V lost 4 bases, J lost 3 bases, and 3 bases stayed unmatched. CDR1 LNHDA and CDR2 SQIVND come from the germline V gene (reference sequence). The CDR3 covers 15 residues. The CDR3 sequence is CASSTGTGGDYGYTF. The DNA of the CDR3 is TGTGCCAGTAGTACCGGGACAGGGGGCGACTATGGCTACACCTTC.

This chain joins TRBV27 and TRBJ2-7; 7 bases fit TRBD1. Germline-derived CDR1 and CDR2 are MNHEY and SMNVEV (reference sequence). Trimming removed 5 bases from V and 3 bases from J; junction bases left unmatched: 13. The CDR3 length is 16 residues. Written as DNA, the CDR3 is TGTGCCAGCAGTCTCACCCTCGGGACAGCAAACTACGAGCAGTACTTC. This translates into CASSLTLGTANYEQYF.

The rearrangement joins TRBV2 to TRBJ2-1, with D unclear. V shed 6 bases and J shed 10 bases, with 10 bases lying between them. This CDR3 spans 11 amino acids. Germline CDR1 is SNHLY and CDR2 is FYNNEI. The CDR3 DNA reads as TGTGCCAGCAGGGGTACAGTAGAGCAGTTCTTC. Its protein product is CASRGTVEQFF.

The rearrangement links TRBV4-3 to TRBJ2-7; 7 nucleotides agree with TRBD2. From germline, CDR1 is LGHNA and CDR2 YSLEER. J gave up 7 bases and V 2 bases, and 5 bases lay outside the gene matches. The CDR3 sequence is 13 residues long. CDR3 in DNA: TGCGCCAGCAGCCAATCACCGGGACTAGAGCAGTACTTC. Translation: CASSQSPGLEQYF.

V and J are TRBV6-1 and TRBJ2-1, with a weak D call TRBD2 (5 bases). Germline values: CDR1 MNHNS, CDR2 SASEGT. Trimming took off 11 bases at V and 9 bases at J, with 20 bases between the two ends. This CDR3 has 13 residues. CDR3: CAEGGPGVGEQFF. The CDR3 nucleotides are TGTGCCGAGGGCGGGCCCGGGGTGGGTGAGCAGTTCTTC.

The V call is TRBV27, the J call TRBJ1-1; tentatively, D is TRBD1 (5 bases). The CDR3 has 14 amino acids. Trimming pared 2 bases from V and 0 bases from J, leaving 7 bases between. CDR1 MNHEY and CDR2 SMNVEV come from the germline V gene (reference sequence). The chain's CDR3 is CASSLQGLNTEAFF. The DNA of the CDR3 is TGTGCCAGCAGTTTACAGGGATTGAACACTGAAGCTTTCTTT.

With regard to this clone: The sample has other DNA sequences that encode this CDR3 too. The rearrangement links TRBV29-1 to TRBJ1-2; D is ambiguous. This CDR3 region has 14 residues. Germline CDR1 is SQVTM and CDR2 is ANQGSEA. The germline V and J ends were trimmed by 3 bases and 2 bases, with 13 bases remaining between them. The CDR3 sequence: CSVEKSQVNYGYTF. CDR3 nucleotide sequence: TGCAGCGTTGAGAAGTCCCAGGTGAACTATGGCTACACCTTC.

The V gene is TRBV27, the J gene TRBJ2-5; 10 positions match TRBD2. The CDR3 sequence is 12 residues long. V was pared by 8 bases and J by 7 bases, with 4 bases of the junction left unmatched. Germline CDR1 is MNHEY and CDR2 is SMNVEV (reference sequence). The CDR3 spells CASGSGGATQYF. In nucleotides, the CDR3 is TGTGCCAGCGGGAGCGGGGGGGCGACCCAGTACTTC.

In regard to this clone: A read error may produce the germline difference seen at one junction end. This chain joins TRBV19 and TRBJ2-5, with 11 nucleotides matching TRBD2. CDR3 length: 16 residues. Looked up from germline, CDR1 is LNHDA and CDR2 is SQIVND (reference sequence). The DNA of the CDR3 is TGTGCCAGTAGCATTCCCGTAGCGGGAGGGCAAGGGACCCAGTACTTC. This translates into CASSIPVAGGQGTQYF.

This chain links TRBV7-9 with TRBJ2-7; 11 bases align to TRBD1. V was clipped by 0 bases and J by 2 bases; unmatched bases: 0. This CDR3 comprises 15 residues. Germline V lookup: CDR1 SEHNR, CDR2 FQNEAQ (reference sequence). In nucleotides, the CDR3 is TGTGCCAGCAGCTTAGCGGGACAGGGGGCCTACGAGCAGTACTTC. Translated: CASSLAGQGAYEQYF.

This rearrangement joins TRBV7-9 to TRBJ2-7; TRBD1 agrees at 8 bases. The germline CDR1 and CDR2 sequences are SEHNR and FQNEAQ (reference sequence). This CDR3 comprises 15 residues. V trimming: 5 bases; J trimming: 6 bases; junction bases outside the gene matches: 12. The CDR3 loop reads CASSPPTGELPEQYF. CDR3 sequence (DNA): TGTGCCAGCAGCCCTCCGACAGGGGAGTTACCCGAGCAGTACTTC.

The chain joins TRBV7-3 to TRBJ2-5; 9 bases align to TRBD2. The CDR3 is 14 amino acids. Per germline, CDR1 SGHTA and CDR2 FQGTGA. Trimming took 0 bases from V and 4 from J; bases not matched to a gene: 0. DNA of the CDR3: TGTGCCAGCAGCTTAACTAGCGGGGGAGAGACCCAGTACTTC. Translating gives CASSLTSGGETQYF. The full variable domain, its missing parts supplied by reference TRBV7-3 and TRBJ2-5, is GAGVSQTPSNKVTEKGKYVELRCDPISGHTALYWYRQSLGQGPEFLIYFQGTGAADDSGLPNDRFFAVRPEGSVSTLKIQRTERGDSAVYLCASSLTSGGETQYFGPGTRLLVL.

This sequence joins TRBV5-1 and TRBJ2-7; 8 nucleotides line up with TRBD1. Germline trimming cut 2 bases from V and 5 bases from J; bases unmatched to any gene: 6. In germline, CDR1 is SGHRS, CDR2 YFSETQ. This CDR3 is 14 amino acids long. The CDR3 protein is CASSFAQGGHEQYF. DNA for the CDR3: TGCGCCAGCAGCTTCGCACAGGGGGGCCACGAGCAGTACTTC.

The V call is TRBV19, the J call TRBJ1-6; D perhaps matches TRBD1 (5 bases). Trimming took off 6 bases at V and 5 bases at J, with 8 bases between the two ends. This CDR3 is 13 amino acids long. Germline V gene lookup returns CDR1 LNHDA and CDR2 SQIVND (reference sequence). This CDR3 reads CASRQVDNSPLHF. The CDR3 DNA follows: TGTGCCAGTAGACAGGTGGATAATTCACCCCTCCACTTT.

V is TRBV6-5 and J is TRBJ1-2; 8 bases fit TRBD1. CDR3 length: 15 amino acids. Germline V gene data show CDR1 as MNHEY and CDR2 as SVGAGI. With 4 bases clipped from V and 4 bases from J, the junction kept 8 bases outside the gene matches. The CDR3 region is CASSFMTGVIYGYTF. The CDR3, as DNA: TGTGCCAGCAGTTTTATGACAGGGGTAATCTATGGCTACACCTTC.

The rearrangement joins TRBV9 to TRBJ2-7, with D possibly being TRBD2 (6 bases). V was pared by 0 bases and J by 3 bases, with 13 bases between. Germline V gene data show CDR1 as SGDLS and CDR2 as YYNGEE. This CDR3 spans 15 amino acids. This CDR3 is CASSVAPGANYEQYF. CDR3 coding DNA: TGTGCCAGCAGCGTAGCTCCGGGAGCCAACTACGAGCAGTACTTC.